These 17 T cell receptor beta chains were sequenced from one sample in a study of cytomegalovirus exposure and HLA in healthy donors. The PCR ran on 60 Vbeta and 13 Jbeta primers. Sequencing used immunoSEQ multiplex PCR; TCRdb keeps in-frame clones, though not all of them. There are about 91,000 clones in the sample; about 70% occur only once, and about 1.3% lies in the top ten. What was sequenced was PBMCs. The receptors were sampled from a female donor in good health and CMV-seronegative.

A few counts support this clone. The chain employs TRBV9 and TRBJ1-3; 9 bases line up with TRBD1. Germline V gene sequence: CDR1 SGDLS, CDR2 YYNGEE. The CDR3 covers 14 residues. V was pared by 0 bases and J by 12 bases, with 7 bases of the junction left unmatched. The CDR3: CASSVGDRVTGIYF. The CDR3, as DNA: TGTGCCAGCAGCGTAGGGGACAGGGTGACTGGCATATATTTT.

V gene TRBV6-6 combines with J gene TRBJ1-5; 11 bases are shared with TRBD1. Germline V gene sequence: CDR1 MNHNY, CDR2 SVGAGI (reference sequence). CDR3 size: 16 residues. The J segment lost 1 base and the V segment lost 6 bases, leaving 5 bases of the junction unmatched. CDR3 loop: CASRLGQGASNQPQHF. The CDR3 coding sequence is TGTGCCAGCAGACTTGGACAGGGGGCGAGCAATCAGCCCCAGCATTTT.

The J gene is TRBJ2-7, the V gene TRBV29-1; TRBD2 matches 8 bases. Germline CDR1 SQVTM, CDR2 ANQGSEA. The V segment lost 4 bases and the J segment 3 bases; nucleotides outside the gene matches: 5. There are 13 residues in the CDR3. The CDR3 coding sequence is TGCAGCGTTGCTACTAGCGGCATCTACGAGCAGTACTTC. The encoded protein is CSVATSGIYEQYF.

The chain carries TRBV6-1 and TRBJ2-7, with 10 bases that match TRBD2. The germline V gene has CDR1 MNHNS and CDR2 SASEGT. CDR3 length: 15 amino acids. The junction had 2 bases not matched to a gene; V was cut back by 0 bases and J by 3 bases. The CDR3 bases are TGTGCCAGCAGTGAAGCAGCGGGGGGGGTCTACGAGCAGTACTTC. It codes for CASSEAAGGVYEQYF.

V and J are TRBV10-3 and TRBJ1-2, with D unclear. Per germline, CDR1 ENHRY and CDR2 SYGVKD. V lost 10 bases and J lost 6, with 9 bases in between. This CDR3 region has 10 residues. The CDR3 reads CASQEDGYTF. The CDR3 DNA follows: TGTGCCAGCCAGGAAGATGGCTACACCTTC.

The chain has TRBV30 and TRBJ2-7; tentative D call: TRBD2 (7 bases). Germline V CDR1 and CDR2: GTSNPN, SVGIG (reference sequence). The CDR3 totals 19 residues. V was cut by 0 bases and J by 0 bases, with 24 bases left in between. CDR3 region: CAWSVTGGYFGTPSYEQYF. For the CDR3, the DNA is TGTGCCTGGAGTGTAACGGGGGGATACTTCGGGACACCCTCCTACGAGCAGTACTTC.

V gene TRBV9 combines with J gene TRBJ2-3; D is uncertain. Germline V gene lookup returns CDR1 SGDLS and CDR2 YYNGEE. Trimming left V 0 bases short and J 0 bases short, with 8 bases between. The CDR3 is 15 amino acids. CDR3 sequence (DNA): TGTGCCAGCAGCGTAGGGCTAGAGAGCACAGATACGCAGTATTTT. This gives the protein CASSVGLESTDTQYF.

This clone was detected only once. J is TRBJ2-5 and V is TRBV7-8; 7 positions match TRBD1. The CDR3 runs 13 residues. V trimming: 5 bases; J trimming: 5 bases; junction bases outside the gene matches: 5. The V gene's germline CDR1 is SGHVS and CDR2 FQNEAQ. The CDR3 bases are TGTGCCAGCAGCAGACAGGGTAGGGAGACCCAGTACTTC. As protein: CASSRQGRETQYF.

This clone was counted a few times. The chain employs TRBV7-8 and TRBJ2-5, with 9 bases aligning to TRBD1. Germline assignment: CDR1 SGHVS and CDR2 FQNEAQ. The V and J ends lost 6 bases and 2 bases, in that order; junction bases with no gene match: 7. The CDR3 consists of 15 residues. CDR3 bases: TGTGCCAGCAGATTCGGACAGGGGACGCAAGAGACCCAGTACTTC. This encodes CASRFGQGTQETQYF.

This chain connects TRBV4-3 to TRBJ1-3; 8 bases match TRBD1. There are 17 residues in the CDR3. Germline V gene sequence: CDR1 LGHNA, CDR2 YSLEER. Trimming at V came to 0 bases and at J to 3 bases, leaving 7 bases not matched to a gene. In DNA form, the CDR3 reads TGCGCCAGCAGCCAAGATCAGGGGGCAATTGGTGGAAACACCATATATTTT. This sequence encodes CASSQDQGAIGGNTIYF.

V usage is TRBV7-6 and J usage is TRBJ2-7; D may be TRBD2 (5 bases). This CDR3 has 16 residues. V shed 1 base and J shed 0 bases, with 13 bases lying between them. Germline CDR1 SGHVS, CDR2 FNYEAQ. CDR3 region: CASSLGAGGSSYEQYF. Written as DNA, the CDR3 is TGTGCCAGCAGCTTAGGGGCGGGCGGATCCTCCTACGAGCAGTACTTC.

The chain is built from TRBV9 and TRBJ2-3; no clear D. The ends were cut back, 3 bases at V and 12 bases at J, with 17 bases in the middle. CDR3 length: 13 residues. In germline, CDR1 is SGDLS, CDR2 YYNGEE. CDR3 amino acids: CASSGGTNREQYF. DNA for the CDR3: TGTGCCAGCAGCGGCGGAACTAATAGAGAACAGTATTTT.

The chain combines TRBV29-1 with TRBJ1-1; perhaps TRBD1 as D (6 bases). This CDR3 comprises 13 residues. Germline V gives CDR1 SQVTM, CDR2 ANQGSEA. V was shortened by 7 bases and J by 4 bases, with 16 bases between the two germline ends. The CDR3 coding sequence is TGCAGCGCCAGCCCCCAGGGGTCCACTGAAGCTTTCTTT. Its translation: CSASPQGSTEAFF.

The chain has TRBV4-3 and TRBJ2-7, with 7 bases that match TRBD2. From germline, CDR1 is LGHNA and CDR2 YSLEER. Trimming took 0 bases from V and 0 from J; bases not matched to a gene: 5. The CDR3 extends over 16 amino acids. DNA of the CDR3: TGCGCCAGCAGCCAAGAAGTCCTAGCGGACTCCTACGAGCAGTACTTC. Encoded protein: CASSQEVLADSYEQYF.

J is TRBJ2-1 and V is TRBV11-3, with 10 nucleotides matching TRBD1. Looked up from germline, CDR1 is SGHNT and CDR2 is YENEEA. V lost 6 bases, J lost 7 bases, and 12 bases stayed unmatched. The CDR3 runs 16 residues. CDR3 bases: TGTGCCAGCAGATCTAAGACAGGGGGCTTCTTAAATGAGCAGTTCTTC. It codes for CASRSKTGGFLNEQFF. Based on the CDR3 plus reference TRBV11-3 and TRBJ2-1, the full variable domain is EAGVVQSPRYKIIEKKQPVAFWCNPISGHNTLYWYLQNLGQGPELLIRYENEEAVDDSQLPKDRFSAERLKGVDSTLKIQPAELGDSAVYLCASRSKTGGFLNEQFFGPGTRLTVL.

The rearrangement links TRBV7-9 to TRBJ2-7, with 10 bases that match TRBD1. V gave up 0 bases and J gave up 6 bases; unmatched junction bases: 5. CDR3 length: 15 residues. Germline CDR1 and CDR2: SEHNR and FQNEAQ (reference sequence). The CDR3: CASSLAGTGEREQYF. CDR3 DNA sequence: TGTGCCAGCAGCTTAGCCGGGACAGGGGAACGCGAGCAGTACTTC.

At least ten counts were recorded for this clone. The sample carries other DNA sequences with the same CDR3. CDR3 sequence reads: CASSLSVYNEQFF. The CDR3 DNA is TGTGCCAGCAGCTTATCCGTTTACAATGAGCAGTTCTTC. The rearrangement links TRBV7-9 to TRBJ2-1; the D is unclear. The germline V gene has CDR1 SEHNR and CDR2 FQNEAQ (reference sequence). This CDR3 region has 13 residues. Trimming shortened V by 2 bases and J by 4 bases, and 6 bases separated the two germline ends.